What follows is one TCR beta chain and its context. The CDR3 spans 16 residues. V lost 2 bases to trimming and J lost 2 bases; unmatched junction nucleotides: 8. Germline CDR1 and CDR2: MNHNY and SVGAGI (reference sequence). The data are from a study of shared clonotypes between healthy human individuals. At the level of the study: Each donor had three CD4 naive, three CD4 memory, two CD8 naive and one CD8 memory plate.

Recent vaccinations or acute infections were absent in the healthy HIV-negative adult donors. Nashville, Tennessee was home to all donors, each a Caucasian adult. Both subsets, CD45RA+ naive and CD45RA-negative memory, were split from the CD4+ cells. Clones were sequenced by immunoSEQ multiplex PCR, and TCRdb holds only the in-frame ones, with some missing. Of around 1.1 million clones listed, around 78% are singletons. Material: memory CD4+ T cells from PBMCs. Subset of the sample: CD45RA-negative fraction. This TCR was sampled from a man between 18 and 35 years old in good health. Some clones in this sample may be carry-over from other donors' samples. The chain couples TRBV6-6 to TRBJ1-1, with TRBD1 matching 7 bases. The CDR3 sequence: CASSYTNRGINTEAFF. The CDR3 DNA is TGTGCCAGCAGTTACACGAACAGGGGAATTAACACTGAAGCTTTCTTT.